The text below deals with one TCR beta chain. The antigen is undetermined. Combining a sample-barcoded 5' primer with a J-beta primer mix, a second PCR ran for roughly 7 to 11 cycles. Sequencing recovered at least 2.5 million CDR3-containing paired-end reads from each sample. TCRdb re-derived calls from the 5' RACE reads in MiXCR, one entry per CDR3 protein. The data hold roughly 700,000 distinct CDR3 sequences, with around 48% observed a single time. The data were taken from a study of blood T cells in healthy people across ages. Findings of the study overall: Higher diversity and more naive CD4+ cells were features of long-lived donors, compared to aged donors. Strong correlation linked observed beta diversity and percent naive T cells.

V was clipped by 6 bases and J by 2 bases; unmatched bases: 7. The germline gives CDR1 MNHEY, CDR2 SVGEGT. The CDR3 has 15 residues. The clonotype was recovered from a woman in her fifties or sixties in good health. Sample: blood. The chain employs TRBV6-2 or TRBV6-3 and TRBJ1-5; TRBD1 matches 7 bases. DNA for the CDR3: TGTGCCAGCAGCCGCCAGGGGGATGGCAATCAGCCCCAGCATTTT. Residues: CASSRQGDGNQPQHF.